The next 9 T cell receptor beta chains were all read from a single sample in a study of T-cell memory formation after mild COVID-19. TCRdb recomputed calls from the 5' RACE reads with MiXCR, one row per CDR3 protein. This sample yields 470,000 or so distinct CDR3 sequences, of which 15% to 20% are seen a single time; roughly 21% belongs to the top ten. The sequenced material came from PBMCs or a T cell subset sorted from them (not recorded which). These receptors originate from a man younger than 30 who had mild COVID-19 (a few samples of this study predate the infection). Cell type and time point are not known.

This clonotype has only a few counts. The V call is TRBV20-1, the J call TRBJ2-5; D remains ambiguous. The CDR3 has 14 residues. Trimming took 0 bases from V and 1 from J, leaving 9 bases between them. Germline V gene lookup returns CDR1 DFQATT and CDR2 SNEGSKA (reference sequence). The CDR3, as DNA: TGCAGTGCTAGAGATCCATACGGCCAAGAGACCCAGTACTTC. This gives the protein CSARDPYGQETQYF.

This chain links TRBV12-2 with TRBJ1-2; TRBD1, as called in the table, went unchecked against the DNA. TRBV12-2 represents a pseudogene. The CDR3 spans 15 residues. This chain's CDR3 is CASRQTGTGNYGYTF. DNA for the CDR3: TGTGCAAGTCGCCAGACAGGGACAGGCAACTATGGCTACACCTTC.

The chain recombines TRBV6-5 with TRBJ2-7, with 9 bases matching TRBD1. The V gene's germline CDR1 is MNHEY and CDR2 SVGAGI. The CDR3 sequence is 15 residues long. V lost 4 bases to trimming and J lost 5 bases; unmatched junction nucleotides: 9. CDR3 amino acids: CASSSFGTGLNEQYF. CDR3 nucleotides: TGTGCCAGCAGTTCCTTCGGGACAGGGCTTAACGAGCAGTACTTC.

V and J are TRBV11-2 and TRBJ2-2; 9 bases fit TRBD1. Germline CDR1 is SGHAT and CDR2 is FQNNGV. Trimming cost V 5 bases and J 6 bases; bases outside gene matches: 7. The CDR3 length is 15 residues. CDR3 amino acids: CASSTGGAKAGELFF. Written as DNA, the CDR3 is TGTGCCAGCAGCACAGGGGGCGCGAAGGCCGGGGAGCTGTTTTTT.

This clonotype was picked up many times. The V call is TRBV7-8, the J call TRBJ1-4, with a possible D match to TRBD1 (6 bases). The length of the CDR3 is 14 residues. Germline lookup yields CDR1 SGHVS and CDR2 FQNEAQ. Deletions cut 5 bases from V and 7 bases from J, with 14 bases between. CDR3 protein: CASSAQGWGEKLFF. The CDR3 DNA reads TGTGCCAGCAGCGCACAGGGCTGGGGTGAAAAACTGTTTTTT. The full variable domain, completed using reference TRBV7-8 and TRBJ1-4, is GAGVSQSPRYKVAKRGQDVALRCDPISGHVSLFWYQQALGQGPEFLTYFQNEAQLDKSGLPSDRFFAERPEGSVSTLKIQRTQQEDSAVYLCASSAQGWGEKLFFGSGTQLSVL.

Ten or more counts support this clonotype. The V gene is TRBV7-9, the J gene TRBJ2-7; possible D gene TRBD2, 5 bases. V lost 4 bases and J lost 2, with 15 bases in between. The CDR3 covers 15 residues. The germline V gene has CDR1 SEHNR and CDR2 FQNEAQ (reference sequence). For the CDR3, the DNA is TGTGCCAGCAGCTCCTCCCTTCCGGGGACCTACGAGCAGTACGTC. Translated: CASSSSLPGTYEQYV.

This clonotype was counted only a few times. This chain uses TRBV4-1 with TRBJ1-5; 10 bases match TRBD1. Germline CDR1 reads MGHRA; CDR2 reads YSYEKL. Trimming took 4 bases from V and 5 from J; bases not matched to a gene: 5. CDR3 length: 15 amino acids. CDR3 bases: TGCGCCAGCAGCCGCGGGACAGGGGAAGATCAGCCCCAGCATTTT. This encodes CASSRGTGEDQPQHF.

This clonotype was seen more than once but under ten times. CDR3 nucleotides: TGTGCCAGCAGCCAAACGAGCGGGGTAGGAAACGAGCAGTACTTC. As protein: CASSQTSGVGNEQYF. The gene calls are TRBV5-4 and TRBJ2-7, with TRBD2 matching 7 bases. The germline V gene encodes CDR1 SGHNT and CDR2 YYREEE (reference sequence). V lost 4 bases, J lost 5 bases, and 12 bases stayed unmatched. This CDR3 has 15 residues.

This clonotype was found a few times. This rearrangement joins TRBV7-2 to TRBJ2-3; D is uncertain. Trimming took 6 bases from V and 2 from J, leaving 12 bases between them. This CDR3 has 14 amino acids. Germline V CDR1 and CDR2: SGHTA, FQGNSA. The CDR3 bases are TGTGCCAGCAGTATGTTGGGGAACACAGATACGCAGTATTTT. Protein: CASSMLGNTDTQYF.